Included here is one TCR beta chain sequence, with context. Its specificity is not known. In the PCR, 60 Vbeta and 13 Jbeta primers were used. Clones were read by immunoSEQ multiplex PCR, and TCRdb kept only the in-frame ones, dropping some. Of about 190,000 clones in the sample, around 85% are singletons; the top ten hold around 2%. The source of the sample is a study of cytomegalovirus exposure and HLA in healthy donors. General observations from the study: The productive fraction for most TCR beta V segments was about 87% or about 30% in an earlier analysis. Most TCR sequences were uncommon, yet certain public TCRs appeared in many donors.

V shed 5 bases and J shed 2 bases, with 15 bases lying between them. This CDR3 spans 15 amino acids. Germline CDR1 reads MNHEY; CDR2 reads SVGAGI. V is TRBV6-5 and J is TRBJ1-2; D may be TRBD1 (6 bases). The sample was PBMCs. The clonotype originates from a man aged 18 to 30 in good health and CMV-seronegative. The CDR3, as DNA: TGTGCCAGCAGTAATTACAGGGTGGAAAACTATGGCTACACCTTC. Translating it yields CASSNYRVENYGYTF.